The clone carrying this T cell receptor beta chain occurred many times. TCRdb called the 5' RACE reads again in MiXCR, with one record for every CDR3 protein. The table lists 45,000 to 60,000 distinct CDR3 sequences, approximately 10% of them singletons. This sample stems from a study of early T cells in non-severe SARS-CoV-2 infection. At the level of the study: Sequencing of bulk RNA from unsorted whole blood was done, without chain pairing.

Trimming left V 7 bases short and J 6 bases short, with 18 bases between. The CDR3 totals 14 residues. Germline V CDR1 and CDR2: LNHDA, SQIVND (reference sequence). The chain is built from TRBV19 and TRBJ1-1; a possible D gene is TRBD1 (5 bases). The sample here was whole blood, taken at baseline. This clonotype originated in an adult who was a healthcare worker with PCR-confirmed SARS-CoV-2 infection or an uninfected control (not recorded which). This CDR3 reads CASNELPGTAEAFF. The CDR3 DNA reads as TGTGCCAGTAACGAACTACCCGGGACGGCTGAAGCTTTCTTT.